This record looks at one T cell receptor beta chain sequence and its context. Assay used: immunoSEQ multiplex PCR; TCRdb lists only in-frame clones, some missing. This repertoire shows 74,000 or so clones, around nine tenths found once; its top ten account for 0.21%. CDR1 is MDHEN, CDR2 SYDVKM, per germline. The V end was cut by 4 bases, the J end by 8 bases, with 8 bases between. The CDR3 length is 11 residues. The data belong to a study of T cell changes during pregnancy in multiple sclerosis. The chain joins TRBV28 to TRBJ1-1; D unclear. This specimen was CD4+ T cells from peripheral blood mononuclear cells, taken before pregnancy. This sequence was found in a female donor with multiple sclerosis, enrolled in a pregnancy study. The CDR3 sequence: CASSSPVEAFF. CDR3 nucleotide sequence: TGTGCCAGCAGTTCACCGGTGGAAGCTTTCTTT.